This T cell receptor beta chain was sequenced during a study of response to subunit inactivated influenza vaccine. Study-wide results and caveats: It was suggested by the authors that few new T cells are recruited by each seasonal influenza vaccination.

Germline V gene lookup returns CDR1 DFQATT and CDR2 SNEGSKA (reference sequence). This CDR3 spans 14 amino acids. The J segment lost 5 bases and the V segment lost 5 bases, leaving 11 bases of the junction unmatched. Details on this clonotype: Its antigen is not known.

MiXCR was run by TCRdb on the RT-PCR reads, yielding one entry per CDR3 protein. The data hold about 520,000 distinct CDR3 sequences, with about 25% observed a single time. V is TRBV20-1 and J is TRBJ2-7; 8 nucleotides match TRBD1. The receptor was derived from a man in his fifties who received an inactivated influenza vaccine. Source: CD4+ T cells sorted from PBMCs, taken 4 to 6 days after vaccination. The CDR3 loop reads CSAPRQGRSDEQYF. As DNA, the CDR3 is TGCAGTGCTCCTAGACAGGGGCGCAGCGACGAGCAGTACTTC.